This T cell receptor beta chain was identified in a study of patients and donors after allogeneic stem cell transplantation. From the RT-PCR reads, TCRdb called clonotypes with MiXCR, one entry per CDR3 protein. Of about 89,000 distinct CDR3 sequences listed, around 48% are singletons. Input material: blood, either unsorted or a sorted T cell fraction (not recorded which). This TCR was recovered from a human donor who was either an allogeneic HSCT recipient or a stem cell or donor lymphocyte infusion donor (not recorded which). It is not recorded whose cells these are; they may come from a transplant donor.

CDR3 residues: CASSVYRSNQPQHF. The CDR3 DNA follows: TGTGCCAGCAGTGTGTACAGGAGCAATCAGCCCCAGCATTTT. This chain joins TRBV6-5 and TRBJ1-5, with D possibly matching TRBD1 (5 bases). Germline CDR1 and CDR2: MNHEY and SVGAGI. The CDR3 is made up of 14 amino acids. V was shortened by 5 bases and J by 1 base, with 9 bases between the two germline ends.